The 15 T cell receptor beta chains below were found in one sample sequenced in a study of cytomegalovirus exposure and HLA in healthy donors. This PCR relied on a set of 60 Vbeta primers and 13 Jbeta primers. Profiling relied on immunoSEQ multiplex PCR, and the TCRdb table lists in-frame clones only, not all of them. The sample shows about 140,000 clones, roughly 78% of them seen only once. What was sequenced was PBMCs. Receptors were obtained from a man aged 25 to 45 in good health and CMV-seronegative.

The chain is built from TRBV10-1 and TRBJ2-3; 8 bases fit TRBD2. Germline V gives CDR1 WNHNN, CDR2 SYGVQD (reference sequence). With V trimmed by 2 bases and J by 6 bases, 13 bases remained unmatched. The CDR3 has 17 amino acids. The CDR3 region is CASSEGLAGSAKDTQYF. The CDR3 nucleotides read TGCGCCAGCAGTGAGGGATTAGCGGGGTCAGCCAAGGATACGCAGTATTTT.

The CDR3 DNA reads TGTGCCAGCAGTGTAGGACAGACCTACGAGCAGTACTTC. Its translation: CASSVGQTYEQYF. The gene calls are TRBV6-1 and TRBJ2-7; tentatively, D is TRBD1 (6 bases). Deletions cut 4 bases from V and 2 bases from J, with 9 bases between. In germline, CDR1 is MNHNS, CDR2 SASEGT. The CDR3 runs 13 residues.

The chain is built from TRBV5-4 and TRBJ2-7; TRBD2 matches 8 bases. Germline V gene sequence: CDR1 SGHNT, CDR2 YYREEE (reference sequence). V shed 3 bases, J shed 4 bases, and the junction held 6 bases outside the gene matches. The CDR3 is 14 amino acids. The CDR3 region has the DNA TGTGCCAGCAGCTCGCCGGGACTAGGTTACGAGCAGTACTTC. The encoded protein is CASSSPGLGYEQYF.

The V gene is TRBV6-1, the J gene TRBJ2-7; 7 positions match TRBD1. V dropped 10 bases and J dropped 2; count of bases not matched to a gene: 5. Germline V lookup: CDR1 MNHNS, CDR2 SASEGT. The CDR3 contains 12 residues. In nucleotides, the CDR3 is TGTGCCATCCGGGACAGTCCCTACGAGCAGTACTTC. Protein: CAIRDSPYEQYF.

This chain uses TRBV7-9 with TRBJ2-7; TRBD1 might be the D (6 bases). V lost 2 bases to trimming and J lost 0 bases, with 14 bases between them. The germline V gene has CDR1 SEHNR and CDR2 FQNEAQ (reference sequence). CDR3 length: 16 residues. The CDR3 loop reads CASSLSGASGSYEQYF. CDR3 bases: TGTGCCAGCAGCTTATCAGGGGCGTCGGGCTCCTACGAGCAGTACTTC.

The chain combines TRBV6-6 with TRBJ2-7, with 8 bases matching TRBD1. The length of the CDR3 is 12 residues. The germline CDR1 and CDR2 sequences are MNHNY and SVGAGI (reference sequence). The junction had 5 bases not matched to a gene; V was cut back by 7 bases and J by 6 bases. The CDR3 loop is CASKDRAGEQYF. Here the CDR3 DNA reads TGTGCCAGCAAGGACAGGGCCGGCGAGCAGTACTTC.

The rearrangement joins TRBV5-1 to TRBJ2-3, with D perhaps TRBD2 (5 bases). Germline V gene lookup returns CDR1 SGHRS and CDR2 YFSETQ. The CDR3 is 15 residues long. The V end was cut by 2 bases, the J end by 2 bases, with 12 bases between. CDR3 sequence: CASSFYGDLTDTQYF. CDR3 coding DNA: TGCGCCAGCAGCTTCTACGGGGATCTCACAGATACGCAGTATTTT.

This chain's CDR3 is CASSLNPTGDAGELFF. The CDR3 DNA sequence: TGCGCCAGCAGCCTAAATCCGACAGGGGACGCCGGGGAGCTGTTTTTT. The V call is TRBV4-1, the J call TRBJ2-2, with 8 bases identical to TRBD1. The J segment lost 6 bases and the V segment lost 4 bases, leaving 10 bases of the junction unmatched. The length of the CDR3 is 16 residues. The germline gives CDR1 MGHRA, CDR2 YSYEKL.

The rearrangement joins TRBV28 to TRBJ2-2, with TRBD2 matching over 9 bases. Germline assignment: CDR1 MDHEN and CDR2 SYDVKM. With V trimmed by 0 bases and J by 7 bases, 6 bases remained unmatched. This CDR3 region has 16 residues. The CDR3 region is CASSLWLAGRDGELFF. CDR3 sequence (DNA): TGTGCCAGCAGTTTATGGCTAGCGGGGCGGGACGGGGAGCTGTTTTTT.

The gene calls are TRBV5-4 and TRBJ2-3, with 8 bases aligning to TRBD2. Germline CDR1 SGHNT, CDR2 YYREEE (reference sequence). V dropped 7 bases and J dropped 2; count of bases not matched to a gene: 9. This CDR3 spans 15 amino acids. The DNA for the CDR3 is TGTGCCAGCCAAACTCGGGGGGGCGCCACAGATACGCAGTATTTT. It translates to CASQTRGGATDTQYF.

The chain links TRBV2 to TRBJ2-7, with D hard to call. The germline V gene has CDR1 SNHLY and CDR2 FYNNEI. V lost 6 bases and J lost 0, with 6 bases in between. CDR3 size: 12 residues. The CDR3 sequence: CASSRLSYEQYF. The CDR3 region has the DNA TGTGCCAGCAGCAGGCTCTCCTACGAGCAGTACTTC.

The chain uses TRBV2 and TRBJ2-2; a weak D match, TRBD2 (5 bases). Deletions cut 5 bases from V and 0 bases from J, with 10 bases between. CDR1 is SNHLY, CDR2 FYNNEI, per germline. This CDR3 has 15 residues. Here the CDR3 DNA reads TGTGCCAGCAGTCAATTCGGGACGAACACCGGGGAGCTGTTTTTT. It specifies CASSQFGTNTGELFF.

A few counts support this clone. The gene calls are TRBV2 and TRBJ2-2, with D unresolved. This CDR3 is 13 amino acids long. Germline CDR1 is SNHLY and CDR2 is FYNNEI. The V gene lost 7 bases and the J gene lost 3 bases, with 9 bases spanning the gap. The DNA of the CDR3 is TGTGCCAGCACCTATCTCGACACCGGGGAGCTGTTTTTT. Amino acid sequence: CASTYLDTGELFF.

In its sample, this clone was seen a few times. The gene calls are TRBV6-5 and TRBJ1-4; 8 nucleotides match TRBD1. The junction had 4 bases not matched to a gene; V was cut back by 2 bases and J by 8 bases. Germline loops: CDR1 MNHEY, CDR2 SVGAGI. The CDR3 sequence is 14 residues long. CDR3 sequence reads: CASSYDRGGEKLFF. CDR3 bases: TGTGCCAGCAGTTACGACAGGGGTGGCGAAAAACTGTTTTTT.

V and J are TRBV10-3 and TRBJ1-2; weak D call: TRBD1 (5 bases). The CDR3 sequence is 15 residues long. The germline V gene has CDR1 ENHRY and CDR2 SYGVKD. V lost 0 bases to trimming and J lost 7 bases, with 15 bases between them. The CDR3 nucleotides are TGTGCCATCAGTGAGTCGAATCCAGGGCAGGGTGGCTACACCTTC. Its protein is CAISESNPGQGGYTF.